This TCR beta chain stems from a study of blood T cell repertoires in COVID-19. As for the study in general: Donors in the United States, Italy and Spain gave samples during acute or convalescent COVID-19.

In its sample, this clone was seen many times. TCRdb's table, derived via immunoSEQ multiplex PCR, lists solely in-frame clones and lacks some. The sample yields roughly 100,000 clones, about three quarters seen once. This CDR3 comprises 15 residues. CDR1 and CDR2 from the germline V gene are MNHEY and SMNVEV (reference sequence). The trim removed 6 bases at V and 7 bases at J, leaving 14 bases unmatched. The sequenced material came from peripheral blood. The chain uses TRBV27 and TRBJ1-1; 7 bases are a match to TRBD1. This TCR was sampled from a woman in her sixties or seventies with acute or convalescent COVID-19. The CDR3 DNA is TGTGCCAGCAGGAAAAGGGGGCCCCTCGGGAGTGAAGCTTTCTTT. This translates into CASRKRGPLGSEAFF.